Detailed here is one T cell receptor beta chain. This clonotype has a handful of counts. The antigen it binds to is not known. There are no base qualities to consult, and no much larger clone falls within one base. Libraries were prepared through RT-PCR. Sequencing was carried out with an Illumina HiSeq 2500. In-frame beta chains were kept once TCRdb had trimmed the public reads at Q25 with fastp and called clones with MiXCR. Rows merge per CDR3 protein into single entries with the most common DNA and genes. The sample data list under 550,000 distinct CDR3 sequences, and approximately 7.6% of these were observed just once. Over 10% of the sample is taken by the ten largest. The data derive from a study of response to subunit inactivated influenza vaccine (dated by TCRdb to between 2017 and 2018). Describing the broader study: To follow how T cells responded to a trivalent subunit inactivated influenza vaccine, the researchers relied on deep quantitative profiling of the T cell receptor repertoire. Overall results and qualifications from the work: It was suggested by the authors that each seasonal influenza vaccination may recruit only a limited number of new T cells.

The sequence came from a man aged 50 to 75 who received an inactivated influenza vaccine. Donor details come from another sample of the same person, matched by shared clones. The sequencing used PBMCs from blood, collected around 2 years after vaccination.

CDR3 reads: CASSLLLPPFTGELFF. The sequenced DNA is TGTGCCAGCAGCCTCCTTCTTCCCCCTTTCACCGGGGAGCTGTTTTTT. The chain uses TRBV3-1 and TRBJ2-2, with the D gene not clear enough to name. From its cysteine to its phenylalanine, the CDR3 spans 16 amino acids. Only CDR3 DNA is held: 48 bases, read in frame from base 1. V is cut by 4 bases and J by 4 bases, and the space between the germline ends is 16 bases. The germline V gene (reference sequence) supplies CDR1 LGHDT and CDR2 YNNKEL.